This entry is about one TCR beta chain. There is no known antigen for this receptor. The sample comes from a study of monozygotic twins with inflammatory bowel disease (dated by TCRdb to about 2019). Some background on the complete study: The full study comprised 30 or so monozygotic twin pairs: nine German pairs (four IBD-concordant, five IBD-discordant) and 19 IBD-discordant Danish pairs. Disease-associated traits were sought mainly through comparisons between IBD patients and their genetically identical healthy co-twins within discordant pairs. Each individual had, on average, about 151 000 unique TCRalpha sequences and 181 000 unique TCRbeta sequences available for analysis. Summary of the overall study and its limitations: Fewer clonotypes were shared with other individuals by IBD patients than by healthy twins, most markedly in patients showing signs of disease activity. Repertoire similarity did not differ between concordant and discordant twins, possibly due to limited statistical power. The analysis was unable to tell apart different T cell subtypes. The results gave no support for a single strong signal or clonotype linked to IBD. A decrease in TCRbeta repertoire diversity, as measured by inverse Simpson index, was observed in IBD patients compared with their healthy co-twins. Because patients received different immunosuppressive treatments, the repertoires may have picked up extra background noise and variability between individuals.

A roughly 2.6 ml peripheral blood sample was drawn into PAXgene tubes per donor and stored at -80°C. Total RNA was isolated from whole blood with the PAXgene blood miRNA kit on an automated QIAcube, without T cell sorting. Peripheral blood from monozygotic twin pairs concordant or discordant for inflammatory bowel disease was subjected to deep TCRalpha and TCRbeta repertoire profiling with unique molecular barcoding. Smoking habits were recorded for all twin pairs, and individuals were classified as current, former or never smokers. Library method: 5' RACE. The input for every TCR library was roughly 4,000 ng of total RNA. For each sample, cDNA was synthesized in eight separate reactions using SMARTScribe reverse transcriptase. During cDNA synthesis, template switching introduced unique molecular identifiers that contained a 6-nucleotide sample barcode. Amplification of TCRalpha and TCRbeta cDNA involved two nested PCRs of roughly 17 and 9 cycles, and each PCR was followed by bead purification. Before amplification, the cDNA was treated with uracil DNA-glycosylase and purified using the QIAquick PCR purification kit. The second PCR was the step at which Illumina TruSeq-compatible adapters and sample-specific barcodes were added. TapeStation and Qubit were used to check library quality and concentration, and 5 to 6.5 ng of each library was pooled. Sequencing of pooled libraries was carried out on an Illumina HiSeq2500 single-index Rapid Run using 2 x 100 bp reads and custom sequencing primers. Per the authors' processing: MiGEC version 1.2.6 was used for UMI-based consensus assembly to correct PCR and sequencing errors. V(D)J alignment, clonotype assembly and CDR3 extraction were performed with MiXCR version 2.1.1. Gene usage, clonotype sharing and MAIT/NKT TCR abundance were normalised by analysing the top 1000, 10 000 and 20 000 clonotypes per sample. After downsampling to 27 000 UMIs, diversity was calculated as the inverse Simpson index using the vegan R package. Statistical testing used paired Mann-Whitney U tests on the discordant twin pairs and applied Benjamini-Hochberg correction for multiple testing. Following reprocessing of the reads by TCRdb, the data hold one row per CDR3 protein sequence and no DNA is available. These V and J calls originate from TCRdb's pipeline instead of the authors' own analysis. The sample table records fewer than 150,000 distinct CDR3 sequences. The ten largest account for under 2.5% of the sample.

Spanning cysteine to phenylalanine, the CDR3 consists of 16 amino acids. No DNA is given. CDR1 DFQATT and CDR2 SNEGSKA are derived from the germline V gene (reference sequence). Rearrangement joined TRBV20-1 to TRBJ2-3; the TCRdb D gene call, TRBD1, has no DNA to confirm it. The source material was blood. This TCR came from a human donor with ulcerative colitis or Crohn's disease, or a healthy co-twin of an affected twin (not recorded which). Here the CDR3 is given as CSATLPGQGSTDTQYF.